These 18 T cell receptor beta chains were sequenced from one sample in a study of human T cells and chemical hapten exposure. Via MiXCR, TCRdb re-called the RACE reads, giving one row per CDR3 protein. Of 35,000 to 40,000 distinct CDR3 sequences in the sample, around 12% were seen once. Time point defined: pre-sensitization, week 0. Treatment indicated: therapeutic diphenylcyclopropenone sensitization with weekly scalp DPC. Sequencing started from total RNA isolated from unfractionated whole blood. Sequencing used whole blood, obtained in connection with sensitization to the hapten diphenylcyclopropenone (DPC). The receptors shown here come from a middle-aged woman with alopecia areata. Some clones in this sample may be carry-over from other donors' samples.

The chain has TRBV7-2 and TRBJ2-1; 10 bases map to TRBD2. The junction had 8 bases not matched to a gene; V was cut back by 6 bases and J by 6 bases. This CDR3 comprises 15 residues. Germline CDR1 SGHTA, CDR2 FQGNSA. CDR3 region: CASRSLAGVLNEQFF. As DNA, the CDR3 is TGTGCCAGCAGGTCGCTAGCGGGAGTACTCAATGAGCAGTTCTTC.

The CDR3 loop reads CSANLGNTIYF. CDR3 sequence (DNA): TGCAGTGCTAACCTGGGAAACACCATATATTTT. The V gene is TRBV20-1, the J gene TRBJ1-3, with D unclear. The germline V gene encodes CDR1 DFQATT and CDR2 SNEGSKA (reference sequence). The CDR3 extends over 11 amino acids. Between the trimmed V and J ends, which lost 4 bases and 4 bases, there was a span of 5 bases.

This clonotype occurred many times. V gene TRBV10-2 combines with J gene TRBJ2-7; 10 bases fit TRBD2. Losses at the gene ends were 2 bases for V and 3 bases for J; bases not matched to a gene: 1. Germline V CDR1 and CDR2: WSHSY, SAAADI. The CDR3 totals 14 residues. CDR3 residues: CASSETSGDYEQYF. As DNA, the CDR3 is TGCGCCAGCAGTGAGACTAGCGGGGACTACGAGCAGTACTTC.

This clonotype was counted many times. CDR3 sequence: CSASYDPLGVQLPEAFF. CDR3 in DNA: TGCAGTGCTAGTTATGATCCCTTGGGGGTCCAGCTCCCTGAAGCTTTCTTT. The chain recombines TRBV20-1 with TRBJ1-1, with TRBD1 as a possible D gene (5 bases). This CDR3 contains 17 residues. Germline assignment: CDR1 DFQATT and CDR2 SNEGSKA (reference sequence). The V end was cut by 3 bases, the J end by 6 bases, with 26 bases between.

Many counts were recorded for this clonotype. The chain is built from TRBV20-1 and TRBJ2-3, with D tentatively TRBD2 (6 bases). The CDR3 covers 12 residues. Germline-derived CDR1 and CDR2 are DFQATT and SNEGSKA (reference sequence). Between the trimmed V and J ends, which lost 5 bases and 2 bases, there was a span of 8 bases. CDR3 amino acids: CSARENTDTQYF. Written as DNA, the CDR3 is TGCAGTGCTCGGGAGAACACAGATACGCAGTATTTT.

This clonotype appeared a few times. V usage is TRBV7-2 and J usage is TRBJ1-2; D unclear. The CDR3 has 11 residues. Germline CDR1 is SGHTA and CDR2 is FQGNSA. V gave up 2 bases and J gave up 12 bases, with 10 bases separating them. The CDR3: CASSLSGPHTF. The CDR3 DNA is TGTGCCAGCAGCTTATCTGGGCCGCACACCTTC. Full variable domain (remainder filled in from reference TRBV7-2 and TRBJ1-2): GAGVSQSPSNKVTEKGKDVELRCDPISGHTALYWYRQSLGQGLEFLIYFQGNSAPDKSGLPSDRFSAERTGGSVSTLTIQRTQQEDSAVYLCASSLSGPHTFGSGTRLTVV.

This clonotype has only a few counts. V and J are TRBV30 and TRBJ1-5; maybe TRBD1 (6 bases). This CDR3 comprises 15 residues. Germline lookup yields CDR1 GTSNPN and CDR2 SVGIG (reference sequence). V was trimmed by 3 bases and J by 3 bases, leaving 15 bases between them. The CDR3 DNA reads TGTGCCTGGAGCTACCCCGGGACACACAATCAGCCCCAGCATTTT. It encodes CAWSYPGTHNQPQHF.

This clonotype was counted ten times or more. CDR3 sequence: CASSIRLADTQYF. The CDR3 DNA follows: TGTGCCAGCAGCATCCGACTAGCAGATACGCAGTATTTT. The genes are TRBV7-3 and TRBJ2-3; D is perhaps TRBD2 (6 bases). V gave up 5 bases and J gave up 4 bases, with 10 bases separating them. Germline V gives CDR1 SGHTA, CDR2 FQGTGA. This CDR3 region has 13 residues.

This clonotype was seen a handful of times. The J gene is TRBJ2-7, the V gene TRBV29-1; D not resolved. CDR1 is SQVTM, CDR2 ANQGSEA, per germline. The CDR3 totals 11 residues. Trimming removed 7 bases at V and 3 bases at J, with 10 bases between. CDR3 sequence reads: CSGGEIYEQYF. The DNA of the CDR3 is TGCAGCGGCGGAGAGATCTACGAGCAGTACTTC.

The sample holds many counts of this clonotype. The chain uses TRBV19 and TRBJ2-3; 11 bases map to TRBD2. The junction had 5 bases not matched to a gene; V was cut back by 4 bases and J by 2 bases. In germline, CDR1 is LNHDA, CDR2 SQIVND (reference sequence). This CDR3 has 16 residues. The CDR3 loop reads CASSTPGLADTDTQYF. The CDR3 nucleotides read TGTGCCAGTAGTACCCCGGGACTAGCGGACACAGATACGCAGTATTTT. Combining the CDR3 with reference TRBV19 and TRBJ2-3 gives the whole variable domain DGGITQSPKYLFRKEGQNVTLSCEQNLNHDAMYWYRQDPGQGLRLIYYSQIVNDFQKGDIAEGYSVSREKKESFPLTVTSAQKNPTAFYLCASSTPGLADTDTQYFGPGTRLTVL.

This clonotype has only a few counts. The CDR3: CASSHGESTDTQYF. Here the CDR3 DNA reads TGTGCCAGCAGTCACGGGGAGAGCACAGATACGCAGTATTTT. The rearrangement uses TRBV6-5 and TRBJ2-3; D is perhaps TRBD2 (5 bases). This CDR3 contains 14 residues. The V gene's germline CDR1 is MNHEY and CDR2 SVGAGI. The ends were cut back, 5 bases at V and 0 bases at J, with 9 bases in the middle.

For this clonotype: With a much larger clone just one base away, this may be a read error. CDR3 amino acids: CASSPPGEGNTF. The CDR3 DNA reads as TGCGCCAGCAGCCCGCCGGGCGAAGGCAACACCTTC. The chain recombines TRBV5-1 with TRBJ1-2; D is unresolved. Germline V gene data show CDR1 as SGHRS and CDR2 as YFSETQ. The CDR3 consists of 12 residues. Between the trimmed V and J ends, which lost 4 bases and 12 bases, there was a span of 16 bases.

The V call is TRBV12-3 or TRBV12-4, the J call TRBJ1-6; 7 bases fit TRBD1. After removal of 4 bases from V and 9 bases from J, the junction contained 6 bases not matched to a gene. This CDR3 has 14 amino acids. This CDR3 is CASSSGQPSSPLHF. The CDR3 DNA reads as TGTGCCAGCAGTTCGGGACAGCCAAGTTCACCCCTCCACTTT.

This clonotype was counted between two and nine times. The chain has TRBV6-2 or TRBV6-3 and TRBJ2-2; D is undetermined. Germline CDR1 reads MNHEY; CDR2 reads SVGEGT. The CDR3 contains 13 residues. With 5 bases removed from V and 4 bases from J, the gap between germline ends came to 8 bases. CDR3 amino acids: CASSTGFTGELFF. The CDR3 DNA reads as TGTGCCAGCAGTACCGGGTTCACCGGGGAGCTGTTTTTT.

The V call is TRBV7-3, the J call TRBJ2-3; TRBD2 matches 13 bases. This CDR3 has 16 amino acids. Germline-derived CDR1 and CDR2 are SGHTA and FQGTGA. Unmatched junction bases numbered 4, after V lost 3 bases and J lost 4 bases. The CDR3 region is CASSLGLAGLADTQYF. CDR3 nucleotides: TGTGCCAGCAGCTTGGGACTAGCGGGATTGGCAGATACGCAGTATTTT.

This clonotype was found a few times. The V and J genes are TRBV7-2 and TRBJ2-3, with 11 bases aligning to TRBD2. V trimming: 4 bases; J trimming: 4 bases; junction bases outside the gene matches: 4. Germline V gene lookup returns CDR1 SGHTA and CDR2 FQGNSA. The CDR3 is 15 amino acids. For the CDR3, the DNA is TGTGCCAGCAGCTCTAGCGGGAGGTCCCCAGATACGCAGTATTTT. Its protein product is CASSSSGRSPDTQYF.

This clonotype was seen a handful of times. This sequence joins TRBV27 and TRBJ1-4; TRBD1 matches 7 bases. Germline-derived CDR1 and CDR2 are MNHEY and SMNVEV (reference sequence). This CDR3 has 14 residues. The V segment lost 5 bases and the J segment 4 bases; nucleotides outside the gene matches: 4. The CDR3 DNA follows: TGTGCCAGCAGTCAGGGGGATAGTAATGAAAAACTGTTTTTT. Translation: CASSQGDSNEKLFF.

This clonotype was observed a handful of times. The V and J genes are TRBV5-1 and TRBJ2-5; D is perhaps TRBD1 (6 bases). CDR3 length: 13 residues. Trimming left V 0 bases short and J 12 bases short, with 15 bases between. Per the germline V gene, CDR1 is SGHRS and CDR2 is YFSETQ. In nucleotides, the CDR3 is TGCGCCAGCAGCTTGGATTACAGGGCCCTGAAGTACTTC. Translation: CASSLDYRALKYF. Combining the CDR3 with reference TRBV5-1 and TRBJ2-5 gives the whole variable domain KAGVTQTPRYLIKTRGQQVTLSCSPISGHRSVSWYQQTPGQGLQFLFEYFSETQRNKGNFPGRFSGRQFSNSRSEMNVSTLELGDSALYLCASSLDYRALKYFGPGTRLLVL.